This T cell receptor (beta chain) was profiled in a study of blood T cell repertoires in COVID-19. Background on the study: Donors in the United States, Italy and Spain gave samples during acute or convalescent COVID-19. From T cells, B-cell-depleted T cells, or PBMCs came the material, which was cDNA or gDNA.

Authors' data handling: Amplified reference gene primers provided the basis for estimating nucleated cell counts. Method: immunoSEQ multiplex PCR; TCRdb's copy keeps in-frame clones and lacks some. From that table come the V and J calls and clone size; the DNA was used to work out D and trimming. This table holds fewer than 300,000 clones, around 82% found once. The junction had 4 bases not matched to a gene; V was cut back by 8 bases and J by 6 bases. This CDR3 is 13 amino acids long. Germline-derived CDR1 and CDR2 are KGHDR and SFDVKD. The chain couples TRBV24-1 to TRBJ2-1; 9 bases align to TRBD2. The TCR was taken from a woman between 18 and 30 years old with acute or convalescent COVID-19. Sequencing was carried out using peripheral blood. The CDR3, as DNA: TGTGCCACCAATAGCGGGAGTGGCAATGAGCAGTTCTTC. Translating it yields CATNSGSGNEQFF.